The TCR beta chain under discussion was sequenced for a study of T-cell reconstitution after alpha-beta-depleted transplantation in children. The TCRbeta library was prepared with unique molecular identifiers. In TCRdb, the PCR reads were re-called with MiXCR into one record per CDR3 protein. The sample includes around 240,000 distinct CDR3 sequences, 9.7% of them seen just once. This clonotype turned up a few times. This CDR3 is built from 20 residues. V lost 3 bases to trimming and J lost 1 base; unmatched junction nucleotides: 10. The germline gives CDR1 MDHEN, CDR2 SYDVKM. The sequencing here drew on PBMCs from the stem cell graft donor, taken from the stem cell graft. This sequence was found in a human donor who donated a stem cell graft to a child with SCID. This chain connects TRBV28 to TRBJ2-1; 15 bases line up with TRBD2. Written as DNA, the CDR3 is TGTGCCAGCAGTTTTCGGACTAGCGGGGGGGCTCCCATGTCCTACAATGAGCAGTTCTTC. Translating gives CASSFRTSGGAPMSYNEQFF.